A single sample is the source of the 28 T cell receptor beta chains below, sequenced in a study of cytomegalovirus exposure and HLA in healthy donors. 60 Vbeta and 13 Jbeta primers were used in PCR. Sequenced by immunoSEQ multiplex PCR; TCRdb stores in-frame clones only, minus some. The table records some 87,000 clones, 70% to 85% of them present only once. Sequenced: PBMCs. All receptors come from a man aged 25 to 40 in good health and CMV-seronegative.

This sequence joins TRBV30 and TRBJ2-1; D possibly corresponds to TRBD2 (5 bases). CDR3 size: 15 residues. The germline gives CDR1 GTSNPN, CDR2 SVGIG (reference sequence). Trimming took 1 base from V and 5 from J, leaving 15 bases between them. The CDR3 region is CAWSGGVGLNNEQFF. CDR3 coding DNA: TGTGCCTGGAGTGGGGGTGTTGGACTTAACAATGAGCAGTTCTTC.

Here the CDR3 reads CASSQDGGLGTQYF. The CDR3 nucleotides read TGCGCCAGCAGCCAAGATGGAGGCTTGGGGACCCAGTACTTC. The genes are TRBV4-3 and TRBJ2-5, with a possible D match to TRBD2 (5 bases). Germline V lookup: CDR1 LGHNA, CDR2 YSLEER. The CDR3 is 14 amino acids. Trimming left V 0 bases short and J 7 bases short, with 12 bases between.

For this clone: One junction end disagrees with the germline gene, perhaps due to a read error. The CDR3 DNA is TGTGCCAGCAGCATTTTGGACACCGAAGCTTTCTTT. Encoded protein: CASSILDTEAFF. The rearrangement links TRBV13 to TRBJ1-1, with TRBD1 as a possible D gene (5 bases). Germline assignment: CDR1 PRHDT and CDR2 FYEKMQ (reference sequence). The CDR3 sequence is 12 residues long. Drawing the rest from reference TRBV13 and TRBJ1-1, the complete variable domain is AAGVIQSPRHLIKEKRETATLKCYPIPRHDTVYWYQQGPGQDPQFLISFYEKMQSDKGSIPDRFSAQQFSDYHSELNMSSLELGDSALYFCASSILDTEAFFGQGTRLTVV.

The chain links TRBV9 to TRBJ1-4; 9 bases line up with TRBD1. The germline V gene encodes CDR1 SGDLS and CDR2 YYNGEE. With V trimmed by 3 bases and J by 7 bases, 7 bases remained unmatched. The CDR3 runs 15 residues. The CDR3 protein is CASSGGQGIFEKLFF. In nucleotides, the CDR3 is TGTGCCAGCAGCGGGGGACAGGGAATTTTTGAAAAACTGTTTTTT.

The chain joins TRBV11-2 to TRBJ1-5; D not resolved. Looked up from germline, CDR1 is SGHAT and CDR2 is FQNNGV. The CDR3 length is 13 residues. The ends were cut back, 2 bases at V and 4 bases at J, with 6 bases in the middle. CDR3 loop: CASSLNGNQPQHF. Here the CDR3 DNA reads TGTGCCAGCAGCTTAAACGGGAATCAGCCCCAGCATTTT. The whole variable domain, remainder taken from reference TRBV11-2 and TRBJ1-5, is EAGVAQSPRYKIIEKRQSVAFWCNPISGHATLYWYQQILGQGPKLLIQFQNNGVVDDSQLPKDRFSAERLKGVDSTLKIQPAKLEDSAVYLCASSLNGNQPQHFGDGTRLSIL.

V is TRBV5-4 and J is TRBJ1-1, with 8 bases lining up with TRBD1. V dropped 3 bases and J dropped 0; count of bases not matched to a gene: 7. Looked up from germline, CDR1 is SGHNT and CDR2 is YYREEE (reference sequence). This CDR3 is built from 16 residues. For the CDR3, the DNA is TGTGCCAGCAGCTACCCAGGGACAGGCTTGAACACTGAAGCTTTCTTT. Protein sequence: CASSYPGTGLNTEAFF.

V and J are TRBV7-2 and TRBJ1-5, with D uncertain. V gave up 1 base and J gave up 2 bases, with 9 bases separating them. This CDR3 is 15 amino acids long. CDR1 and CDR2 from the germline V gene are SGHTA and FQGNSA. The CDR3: CASSLDPAGNQPQHF. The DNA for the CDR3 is TGTGCCAGCAGCTTAGACCCGGCGGGCAATCAGCCCCAGCATTTT.

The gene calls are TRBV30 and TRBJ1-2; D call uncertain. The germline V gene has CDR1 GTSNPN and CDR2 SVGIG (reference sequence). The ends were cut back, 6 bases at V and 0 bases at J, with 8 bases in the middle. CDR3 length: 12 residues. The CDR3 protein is CACHSANYGYTF. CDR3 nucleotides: TGTGCCTGCCACAGTGCTAACTATGGCTACACCTTC.

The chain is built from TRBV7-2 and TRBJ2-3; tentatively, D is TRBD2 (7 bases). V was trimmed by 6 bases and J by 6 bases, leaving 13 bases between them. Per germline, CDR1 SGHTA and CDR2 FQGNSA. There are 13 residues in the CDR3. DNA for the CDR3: TGTGCCAGCAGACAAGGGGGGGCGGATACGCAGTATTTT. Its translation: CASRQGGADTQYF.

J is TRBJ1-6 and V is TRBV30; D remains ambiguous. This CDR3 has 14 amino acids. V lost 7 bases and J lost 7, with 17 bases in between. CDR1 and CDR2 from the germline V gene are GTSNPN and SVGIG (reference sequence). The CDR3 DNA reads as TGTGCCTCGATGACCGGGTTCGGAAATTCACCCCTCCACTTT. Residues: CASMTGFGNSPLHF.

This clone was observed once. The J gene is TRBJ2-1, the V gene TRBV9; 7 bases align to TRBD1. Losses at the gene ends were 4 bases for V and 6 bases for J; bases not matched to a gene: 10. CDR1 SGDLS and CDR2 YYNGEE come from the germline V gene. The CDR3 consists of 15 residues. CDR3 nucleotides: TGTGCCAGCAGCCCAAGACAGGGTGCGTCCAATGAGCAGTTCTTC. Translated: CASSPRQGASNEQFF.

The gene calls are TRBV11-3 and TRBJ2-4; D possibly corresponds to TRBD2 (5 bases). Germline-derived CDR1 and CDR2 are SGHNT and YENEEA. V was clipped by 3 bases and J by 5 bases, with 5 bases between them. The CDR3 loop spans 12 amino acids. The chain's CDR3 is CASSLGENIQYF. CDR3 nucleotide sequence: TGTGCCAGCAGCTTGGGAGAAAACATTCAGTACTTC.

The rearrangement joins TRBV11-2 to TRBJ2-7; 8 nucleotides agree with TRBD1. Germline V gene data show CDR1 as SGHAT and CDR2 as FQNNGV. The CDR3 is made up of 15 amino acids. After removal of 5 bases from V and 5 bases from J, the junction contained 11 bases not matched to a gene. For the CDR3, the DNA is TGTGCCAGCAGCCCCTCCTGGACAGGGACCGACGAGCAGTACTTC. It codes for CASSPSWTGTDEQYF. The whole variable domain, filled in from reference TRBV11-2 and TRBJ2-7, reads EAGVAQSPRYKIIEKRQSVAFWCNPISGHATLYWYQQILGQGPKLLIQFQNNGVVDDSQLPKDRFSAERLKGVDSTLKIQPAKLEDSAVYLCASSPSWTGTDEQYFGPGTRLTVT.

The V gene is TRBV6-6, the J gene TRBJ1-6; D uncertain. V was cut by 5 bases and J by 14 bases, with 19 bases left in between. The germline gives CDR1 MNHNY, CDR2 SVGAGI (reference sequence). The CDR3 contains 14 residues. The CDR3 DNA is TGTGCCAGCAGTCCCCCGGGGTCCTTTTCGGCCCTCCACTTT. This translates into CASSPPGSFSALHF.

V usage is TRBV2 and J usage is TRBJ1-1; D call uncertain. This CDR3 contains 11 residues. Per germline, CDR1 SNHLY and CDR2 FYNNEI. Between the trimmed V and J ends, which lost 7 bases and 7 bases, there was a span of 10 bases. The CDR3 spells CASNPSVEAFF. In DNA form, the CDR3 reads TGTGCCAGCAACCCTTCAGTTGAAGCTTTCTTT.

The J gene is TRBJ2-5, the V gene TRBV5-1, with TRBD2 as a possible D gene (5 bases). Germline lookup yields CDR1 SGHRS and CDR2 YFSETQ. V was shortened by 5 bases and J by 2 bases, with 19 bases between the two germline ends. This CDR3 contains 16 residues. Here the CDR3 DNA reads TGCGCCAGCAGTCCTCTTGGTGCCGGAGGTCAAGAGACCCAGTACTTC. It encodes CASSPLGAGGQETQYF.

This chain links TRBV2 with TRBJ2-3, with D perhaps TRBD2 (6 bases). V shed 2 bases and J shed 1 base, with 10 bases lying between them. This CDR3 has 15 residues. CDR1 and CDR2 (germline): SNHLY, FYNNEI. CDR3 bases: TGTGCCAGCAGTGAATGGGGAGGCGGCACAGATACGCAGTATTTT. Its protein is CASSEWGGGTDTQYF.

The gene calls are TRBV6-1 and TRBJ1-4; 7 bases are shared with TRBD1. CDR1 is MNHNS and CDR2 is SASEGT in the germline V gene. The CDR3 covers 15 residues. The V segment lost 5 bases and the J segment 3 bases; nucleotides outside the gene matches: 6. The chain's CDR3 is CASSRDRSPNEKLFF. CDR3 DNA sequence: TGTGCCAGCAGTCGGGACAGAAGCCCTAATGAAAAACTGTTTTTT.

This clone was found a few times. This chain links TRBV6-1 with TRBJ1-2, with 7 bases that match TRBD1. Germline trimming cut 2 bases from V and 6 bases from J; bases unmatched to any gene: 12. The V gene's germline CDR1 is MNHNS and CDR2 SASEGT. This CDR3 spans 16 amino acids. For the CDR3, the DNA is TGTGCCAGCAGTGAAATGGGGGGACAGCTATATGATGGCTACACCTTC. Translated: CASSEMGGQLYDGYTF.

CDR3 nucleotides: TGTGCCAGCAGTGCAGGGGCGACCACTGAAGCTTTCTTT. It translates to CASSAGATTEAFF. The chain joins TRBV2 to TRBJ1-1; D might be TRBD1 (6 bases). The ends were cut back, 4 bases at V and 4 bases at J, with 10 bases in the middle. The CDR3 is 13 amino acids. CDR1 and CDR2 from the germline V gene are SNHLY and FYNNEI.

DNA for the CDR3: TGTGCCAGCAGTAACCGGGACAGGGGTAGTTCACCCCTCCACTTT. Amino acids: CASSNRDRGSSPLHF. The chain is built from TRBV25-1 and TRBJ1-6, with 10 bases matching TRBD1. The V gene's germline CDR1 is MGHDK and CDR2 SYGVNS. This CDR3 is built from 15 residues. V trimming: 5 bases; J trimming: 9 bases; junction bases outside the gene matches: 7.

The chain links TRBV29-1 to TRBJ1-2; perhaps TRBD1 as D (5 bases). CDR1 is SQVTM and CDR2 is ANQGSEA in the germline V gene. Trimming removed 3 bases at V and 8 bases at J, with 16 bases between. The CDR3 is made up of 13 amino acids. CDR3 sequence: CSVETAPGEGYTF. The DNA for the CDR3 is TGCAGCGTTGAGACAGCGCCGGGGGAAGGCTACACCTTC.

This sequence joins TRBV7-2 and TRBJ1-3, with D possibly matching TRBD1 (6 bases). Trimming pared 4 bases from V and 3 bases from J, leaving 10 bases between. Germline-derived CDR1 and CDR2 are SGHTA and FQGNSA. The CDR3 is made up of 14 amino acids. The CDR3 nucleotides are TGTGCCAGCAGCTCCCGACAGGTTGGAAACACCATATATTTT. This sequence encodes CASSSRQVGNTIYF. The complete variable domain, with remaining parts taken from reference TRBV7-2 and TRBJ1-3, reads GAGVSQSPSNKVTEKGKDVELRCDPISGHTALYWYRQSLGQGLEFLIYFQGNSAPDKSGLPSDRFSAERTGGSVSTLTIQRTQQEDSAVYLCASSSRQVGNTIYFGEGSWLTVV.

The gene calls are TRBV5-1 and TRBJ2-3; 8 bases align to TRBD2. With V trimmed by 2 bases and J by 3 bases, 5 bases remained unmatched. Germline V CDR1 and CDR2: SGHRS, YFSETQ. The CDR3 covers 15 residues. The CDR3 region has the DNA TGCGCCAGCAGCTTATCGGGGGGGCTAACAGATACGCAGTATTTT. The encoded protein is CASSLSGGLTDTQYF.

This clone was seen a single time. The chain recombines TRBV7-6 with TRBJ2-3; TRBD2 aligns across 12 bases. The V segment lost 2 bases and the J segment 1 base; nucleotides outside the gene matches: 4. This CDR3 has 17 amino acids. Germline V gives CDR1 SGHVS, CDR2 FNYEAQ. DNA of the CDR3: TGTGCCAGCAGCTTATTCCTAGCGGGGGGGGGCACAGATACGCAGTATTTT. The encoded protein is CASSLFLAGGGTDTQYF.

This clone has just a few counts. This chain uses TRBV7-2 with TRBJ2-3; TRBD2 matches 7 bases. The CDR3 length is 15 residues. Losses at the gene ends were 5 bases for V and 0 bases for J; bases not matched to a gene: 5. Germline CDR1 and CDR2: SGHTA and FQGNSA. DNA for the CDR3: TGTGCCAGCAGCCGGGACTATTTAAGCACAGATACGCAGTATTTT. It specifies CASSRDYLSTDTQYF.

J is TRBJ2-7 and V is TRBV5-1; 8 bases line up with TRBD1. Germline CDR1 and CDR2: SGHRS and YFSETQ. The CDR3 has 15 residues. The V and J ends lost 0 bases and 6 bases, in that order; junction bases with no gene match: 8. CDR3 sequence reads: CASSLDPNDRGEQYF. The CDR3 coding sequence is TGCGCCAGCAGCTTGGATCCCAATGACAGGGGCGAGCAGTACTTC.

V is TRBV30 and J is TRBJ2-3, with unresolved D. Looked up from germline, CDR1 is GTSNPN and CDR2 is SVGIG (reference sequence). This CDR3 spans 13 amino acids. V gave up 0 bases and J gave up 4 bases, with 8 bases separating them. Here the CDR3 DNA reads TGTGCCTGGAGTGTACGTCGCGCAGATACGCAGTATTTT. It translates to CAWSVRRADTQYF.